Described below is a single TCR beta chain sequence and its context. Its target antigen remains unknown. The record has no base qualities; no much larger clone is one base away. Library construction relied on the immunoSEQ multiplex PCR assay. For most patients, genomic DNA was isolated with the Qiagen DNeasy Blood and Tissue Kit and sent frozen to Adaptive Biotechnologies for TCR sequencing. For most patients, high-throughput TCR-beta CDR3 sequencing of genomic DNA was performed by Adaptive Biotechnologies. As for the authors' bioinformatics: Adaptive's ImmunoSEQ software was the source of the TCR sequencing data for roughly 19 patients, while three other patients were processed with MiXCR and VDJtools. To correct CD4 versus CD8 sorting errors, any sequence found in both subsets at a frequency ratio below 5:1 was removed. CDR3 nucleotide sequences shared by donor and recipient were removed because the origin of these sequences could not be assigned. Alloreactive clones required at least 2-fold expansion over unstimulated cells and minimum CFSE-low frequency of 0.002% (template counts) or 0.001% (read counts). A clone was considered mappable if detected in the sequenced pre-transplant spleen, lymph node, or MLR CFSE-low populations of the donor or recipient. Cumulative frequency of alloreactive clones was calculated as a percentage of all sequences weighted by copy number. In its TCRdb copy, this immuneACCESS table keeps in-frame sequences only and misses some clones. Where compared with another copy, unresolved V genes explain less than half of these, and the others have no known cause. From that table come the V and J calls and clone size; the DNA was used to work out D and trimming. In this sample the table shows 50,000 to 55,000 clones, more than 70% of which occur a single time. Together, the top ten hold 0.55% to 0.8% of the sample.

These data are taken from a study of graft-versus-host responses after intestinal transplantation (dated by TCRdb to the early 2020s). General notes on the study: The transplants that recipients received were multivisceral, liver-intestinal, or isolated intestinal. All recipients received anti-thymocyte globulin induction followed by maintenance tacrolimus and steroids for approximately 3 years. After intestinal transplantation, graft-versus-host and host-versus-graft alloreactive T cell clones were followed in the graft, circulation and bone marrow using bulk TCR-beta CDR3 sequencing. To identify alloreactive clones, pre-transplant mixed lymphocyte reaction products were sequenced and compared with unstimulated pre-transplant donor and recipient T cells. Of the roughly 24 intestinal transplant recipients enrolled in the cohort, one of whom was a retransplant, a few patients without pretransplant specimens were excluded. A peak of at least 4% donor T cells among recipient peripheral blood mononuclear cells was the definition used for donor T cell macrochimerism. Rather than going through the commercial service, samples from three later patients were sequenced in-house on an Illumina MiSeq and processed with MiXCR.

The CDR3 runs 14 amino acids, cysteine and phenylalanine included. Of all the DNA, just the CDR3 is kept, 42 bases in frame from base 1. CDR1 and CDR2 are read off the germline V gene as KGHSH and LQKENI. V loses 6 bases, J loses 0 bases, and the germline ends lie 11 bases apart. This specimen's time point label, interpreted: cells obtained before transplantation from donor or recipient. CD3+CD4+ and CD3+CD8+ populations were FACS-sorted from unstimulated pre-transplant donor and recipient cells taken from spleen or lymph nodes. On the study overall, not on this receptor specifically: In patients with donor T cell macrochimerism, the allografts had high GvH to HvG T cell clonal ratios. The conclusions were limited by the relatively low number and heterogeneity of the intestinal transplant patients. Early after transplant, peak levels of circulating GvH clones were associated with declines in HvG clones. GvH clones were detected in recipient bone marrow, and some of these GvH clones were observed earlier in ileal mucosa or blood, consistent with an intestinal mucosal origin.

Sequencing used unstimulated CD4+ T cells sorted from spleen or lymph node cells, obtained before transplant. Recombination joined TRBV18 with TRBJ1-1, and possibly TRBD1, on 6 matching bases. The receptor comes from a human donor who was the organ donor for an intestinal transplant. The bases read TGTGCCAGCTCTCTACAGGGCATGAACACTGAAGCTTTCTTT. Protein translation: CASSLQGMNTEAFF.